The next 25 T cell receptor beta chains were all read from a single sample in a study of cytomegalovirus exposure and HLA in healthy donors. 60 Vbeta and 13 Jbeta primers were used in PCR. The method was immunoSEQ multiplex PCR; TCRdb's version includes in-frame clones alone and lacks a portion of them. The sample comprises about 110,000 clones, around 75% of which are singletons, and around 1.3% rests with the top ten. The sequencing input was PBMCs. The origin of the receptors is a man aged 35 to 55 in good health and CMV-seronegative.

This clone was observed a few times. This sequence joins TRBV5-5 and TRBJ2-1; TRBD1 is a possible D gene (6 bases). Germline lookup yields CDR1 SGHKS and CDR2 YYEKEE (reference sequence). CDR3 size: 15 residues. The V gene lost 0 bases and the J gene lost 2 bases, with 9 bases spanning the gap. CDR3 coding DNA: TGTGCCAGCAGCTTGGGGACAGAGACCTACAATGAGCAGTTCTTC. Its translation: CASSLGTETYNEQFF.

This chain connects TRBV6-6 to TRBJ2-7; tentatively, D is TRBD1 (6 bases). The CDR3 has 16 residues. Trimming removed 0 bases at V and 2 bases at J, with 14 bases between. Germline V gene data show CDR1 as MNHNY and CDR2 as SVGAGI (reference sequence). The CDR3 protein is CASSYSTGPGAYEQYF. The CDR3 nucleotides are TGTGCCAGCAGTTACTCGACCGGACCAGGGGCCTACGAGCAGTACTTC.

V and J are TRBV7-8 and TRBJ1-1; D is ambiguous. V lost 4 bases, J lost 1 base, and 10 bases lay in between. The CDR3 spans 14 residues. From germline, CDR1 is SGHVS and CDR2 FQNEAQ. CDR3 loop: CASSSREGNTEAFF. Written as DNA, the CDR3 is TGTGCCAGCAGCTCCCGTGAGGGGAACACTGAAGCTTTCTTT. Full variable domain (rest looked up from reference TRBV7-8 and TRBJ1-1): GAGVSQSPRYKVAKRGQDVALRCDPISGHVSLFWYQQALGQGPEFLTYFQNEAQLDKSGLPSDRFFAERPEGSVSTLKIQRTQQEDSAVYLCASSSREGNTEAFFGQGTRLTVV.

This clone has a handful of counts. The genes are TRBV10-3 and TRBJ2-7; 10 nucleotides agree with TRBD1. This CDR3 spans 15 amino acids. Per the germline V gene, CDR1 is ENHRY and CDR2 is SYGVKD. J was trimmed by 4 bases and V by 4 bases; bases with no gene match: 7. The CDR3, as DNA: TGTGCCATCAGTGTCTCAGACAGGGGGCCATACGAGCAGTACTTC. Encoded protein: CAISVSDRGPYEQYF.

The V and J genes are TRBV7-9 and TRBJ2-5; D possibly corresponds to TRBD2 (5 bases). CDR1 and CDR2 (germline): SEHNR, FQNEAQ (reference sequence). V lost 6 bases and J 4 bases, leaving 18 bases between the germline ends. The CDR3 totals 15 residues. The CDR3 protein is CASSLTEGDGETQYF. CDR3 DNA: TGTGCCAGCAGTTTAACAGAGGGAGACGGAGAGACCCAGTACTTC. The whole variable domain, filled in from reference TRBV7-9 and TRBJ2-5, reads DTGVSQNPRHKITKRGQNVTFRCDPISEHNRLYWYRQTLGQGPEFLTYFQNEAQLEKSRLLSDRFSAERPKGSFSTLEIQRTEQGDSAMYLCASSLTEGDGETQYFGPGTRLLVL.

The chain joins TRBV18 to TRBJ2-7, with TRBD2 identical over 12 bases. CDR1 and CDR2 (germline): KGHSH, LQKENI. The junction had 12 bases not matched to a gene; V was cut back by 5 bases and J by 1 base. The CDR3 is 18 amino acids. In DNA, the CDR3 is TGTGCCAGCTCAAGGCGACTAGCGGGAGAGGCATTTTCCTACGAGCAGTACTTC. This encodes CASSRRLAGEAFSYEQYF.

This chain uses TRBV19 with TRBJ1-1; D is uncertain. The CDR3 length is 15 residues. V was cut by 7 bases and J by 0 bases, with 15 bases left in between. Germline lookup yields CDR1 LNHDA and CDR2 SQIVND (reference sequence). CDR3 loop: CASIEGNLMNTEAFF. The CDR3 DNA reads TGTGCCAGTATCGAGGGTAACCTTATGAACACTGAAGCTTTCTTT.

The V call is TRBV19, the J call TRBJ2-1; the D gene is possibly TRBD1 (6 bases). The CDR3 has 16 residues. Germline CDR1 and CDR2: LNHDA and SQIVND (reference sequence). With 7 bases removed from V and 0 bases from J, the gap between germline ends came to 16 bases. CDR3 nucleotides: TGTGCCAGTACCCCAGGGGCCCTGGACTCCTACAATGAGCAGTTCTTC. Residues: CASTPGALDSYNEQFF.

The chain has TRBV27 and TRBJ2-7; maybe TRBD1 (6 bases). This CDR3 region has 16 residues. CDR1 is MNHEY and CDR2 is SMNVEV in the germline V gene (reference sequence). V was cut by 0 bases and J by 5 bases, with 17 bases left in between. CDR3 coding DNA: TGTGCCAGCAGTTTATCGGGGGCAGGGGTGTTCCACGAGCAGTACTTC. Its protein product is CASSLSGAGVFHEQYF.

V is TRBV5-1 and J is TRBJ1-1; 9 bases are a match to TRBD1. The germline V gene has CDR1 SGHRS and CDR2 YFSETQ. V shed 4 bases and J 0 bases; nucleotides not matched to a gene: 4. This CDR3 is built from 15 residues. The CDR3 region has the DNA TGCGCCAGCAGCCAAGGACAGGGGATGAACACTGAAGCTTTCTTT. Protein product: CASSQGQGMNTEAFF.

A few counts support this clone. The chain links TRBV6-6 to TRBJ2-7, with no clear D. Per germline, CDR1 MNHNY and CDR2 SVGAGI (reference sequence). V was pared by 2 bases and J by 4 bases, with 9 bases between. The CDR3 runs to 13 residues. The CDR3 bases are TGTGCCAGCAGTTACACGAAGCCTTACGAGCAGTACTTC. As protein: CASSYTKPYEQYF.

The V call is TRBV29-1, the J call TRBJ2-1; 11 positions match TRBD2. The junction had 1 base not matched to a gene; V was cut back by 4 bases and J by 5 bases. The CDR3 totals 13 residues. Looked up from germline, CDR1 is SQVTM and CDR2 is ANQGSEA. CDR3 DNA sequence: TGCAGCGTTGTAGCGGGGGGGGACAATGAGCAGTTCTTC. It yields the protein CSVVAGGDNEQFF.

The J gene is TRBJ1-5, the V gene TRBV27; D unclear. The CDR3 is 14 amino acids. From germline, CDR1 is MNHEY and CDR2 SMNVEV (reference sequence). Trimming removed 5 bases at V and 0 bases at J, with 8 bases between. DNA for the CDR3: TGTGCCAGCAGTATGACTCCTAGCAATCAGCCCCAGCATTTT. It codes for CASSMTPSNQPQHF.

CDR3: CASSTGDYGYTF. CDR3 nucleotide sequence: TGCGCCAGCAGCACCGGTGACTATGGCTACACCTTC. The rearrangement uses TRBV5-1 and TRBJ1-2, with D unclear. CDR3 length: 12 residues. The germline V gene encodes CDR1 SGHRS and CDR2 YFSETQ. Deletions cut 4 bases from V and 3 bases from J, with 7 bases between.

The chain combines TRBV27 with TRBJ1-1; possibly TRBD1 for D (6 bases). The germline CDR1 and CDR2 sequences are MNHEY and SMNVEV (reference sequence). CDR3 length: 16 residues. Trimming removed 5 bases from V and 1 base from J, with 17 bases in between. DNA of the CDR3: TGTGCCAGCAGTGCCGGGCGGGGGGCGAGGAACACTGAAGCTTTCTTT. Translating gives CASSAGRGARNTEAFF.

V and J are TRBV11-2 and TRBJ1-4; D may be TRBD1 (5 bases). V was pared by 3 bases and J by 6 bases, with 23 bases between. This CDR3 is 18 amino acids long. Germline V gene lookup returns CDR1 SGHAT and CDR2 FQNNGV. The CDR3 DNA is TGTGCCAGCAGCTTCCTCCGGGACGCCTCGGGGGAGGATGAAAAACTGTTTTTT. Residues: CASSFLRDASGEDEKLFF. Based on the CDR3 plus reference TRBV11-2 and TRBJ1-4, the full variable domain is EAGVAQSPRYKIIEKRQSVAFWCNPISGHATLYWYQQILGQGPKLLIQFQNNGVVDDSQLPKDRFSAERLKGVDSTLKIQPAKLEDSAVYLCASSFLRDASGEDEKLFFGSGTQLSVL.

The chain recombines TRBV28 with TRBJ2-2; a weak D match, TRBD1 (6 bases). Per germline, CDR1 MDHEN and CDR2 SYDVKM. The CDR3 extends over 14 amino acids. V lost 6 bases and J 7 bases, leaving 15 bases between the germline ends. The CDR3 bases are TGTGCCAGCAGGATAGGGGGTGAGAACGGGGAGCTGTTTTTT. Residues: CASRIGGENGELFF.

The V gene is TRBV7-8, the J gene TRBJ2-7; TRBD2 matches at 8 bases. The V gene's germline CDR1 is SGHVS and CDR2 FQNEAQ. V shed 11 bases, J shed 4 bases, and the junction held 7 bases outside the gene matches. The CDR3 totals 12 residues. This CDR3 reads CACTGTSYEQYF. The CDR3 coding sequence is TGTGCCTGCACCGGGACTAGTTACGAGCAGTACTTC.

This clone was seen more than once but under ten times. The rearrangement joins TRBV11-2 to TRBJ2-1; TRBD2 matches at 7 bases. Germline V gene lookup returns CDR1 SGHAT and CDR2 FQNNGV. V was pared by 5 bases and J by 4 bases, with 8 bases of the junction left unmatched. The CDR3 covers 15 residues. CDR3 loop: CASSLRTSNYNEQFF. The CDR3 DNA is TGTGCCAGCAGCCTCAGGACTAGTAATTACAATGAGCAGTTCTTC.

On this clone itself: One end of the junction is discordant with germline, which a read error may explain. The rearrangement joins TRBV7-9 to TRBJ1-1; tentatively, D is TRBD1 (5 bases). Germline-derived CDR1 and CDR2 are SEHNR and FQNEAQ (reference sequence). CDR3 size: 12 residues. CDR3 region: CSSSLVTGEAFF. Here the CDR3 DNA reads TGTTCCAGCAGCTTAGTTACAGGAGAAGCTTTCTTT.

The chain joins TRBV18 to TRBJ1-1, with D possibly TRBD1 on 5 matching bases. The CDR3 consists of 15 residues. From germline, CDR1 is KGHSH and CDR2 LQKENI. V was trimmed by 4 bases and J by 7 bases, leaving 19 bases between them. The chain's CDR3 is CASSLADSQIYEAFF. The CDR3 coding sequence is TGTGCCAGCTCACTGGCTGACAGCCAGATCTATGAAGCTTTCTTT.

This clone was seen a few times. The chain combines TRBV4-3 with TRBJ1-1; D unresolved. Per the germline V gene, CDR1 is LGHNA and CDR2 is YSLEER. The CDR3 runs to 15 residues. The germline V and J ends were trimmed by 1 base and 4 bases, with 13 bases remaining between them. The CDR3 region has the DNA TGCGCCAGCAGCCAAGCAGTAAAGACGGGCACTGAAGCTTTCTTT. Its protein is CASSQAVKTGTEAFF.

This clone was observed a handful of times. The V gene is TRBV19, the J gene TRBJ2-7; no clear D. The length of the CDR3 is 15 residues. CDR1 is LNHDA, CDR2 SQIVND, per germline (reference sequence). V dropped 3 bases and J dropped 1 base, with 13 bases sitting between them. CDR3: CASSMRHLGSYEQYF. The CDR3 DNA sequence: TGTGCCAGTAGTATGCGGCACCTCGGGTCCTACGAGCAGTACTTC.

The chain has TRBV5-6 and TRBJ2-3; tentatively, D is TRBD1 (5 bases). Trimming took off 1 base at V and 4 bases at J, with 10 bases between the two ends. The CDR3 covers 14 residues. The V gene's germline CDR1 is SGHDT and CDR2 YYEEEE. The CDR3 is CASSLPGLSDTQYF. The DNA for the CDR3 is TGTGCCAGCAGCTTGCCAGGGTTATCAGATACGCAGTATTTT. Looking up the rest from reference TRBV5-6 and TRBJ2-3 gives the full variable domain: DAGVTQSPTHLIKTRGQQVTLRCSPKSGHDTVSWYQQALGQGPQFIFQYYEEEERQRGNFPDRFSGHQFPNYSSELNVNALLLGDSALYLCASSLPGLSDTQYFGPGTRLTVL.

The count of this clone is one. The chain carries TRBV6-5 and TRBJ1-3; D call uncertain. V gave up 6 bases and J gave up 1 base, with 13 bases separating them. The CDR3 has 15 amino acids. The germline V gene has CDR1 MNHEY and CDR2 SVGAGI. Here the CDR3 reads CASSPEGGSGNTIYF. The CDR3 nucleotides read TGTGCCAGCAGCCCCGAAGGAGGGTCTGGAAACACCATATATTTT.